Presented here are 21 T cell receptor beta chains from one specimen sequenced in a study of blood T cells in healthy people across ages. A second 7 to 11 cycle PCR used barcoded and J-beta primers. Each CDR3 protein is one row after TCRdb ran MiXCR on the 5' RACE reads. The top ten clones hold roughly 14% of a sample with around 990,000 distinct CDR3 sequences, under 40% of them seen once. The sequenced sample consisted of blood. The receptors stem from a man aged 18 to 30 in good health.

The chain recombines TRBV7-6 with TRBJ2-1, with TRBD2 identical over 10 bases. The CDR3 runs 16 residues. Germline lookup yields CDR1 SGHVS and CDR2 FNYEAQ. Trimming cost V 3 bases and J 0 bases; bases outside gene matches: 2. Here the CDR3 DNA reads TGTGCCAGCAGCTTTCTAGCGGGGGACTCCTACAATGAGCAGTTCTTC. The encoded protein is CASSFLAGDSYNEQFF.

This clonotype turned up a few times. The V and J genes are TRBV14 and TRBJ1-2; 7 positions match TRBD1. This CDR3 comprises 14 residues. CDR1 and CDR2 from the germline V gene are SGHDN and FVKESK. J gave up 5 bases and V 3 bases, and 6 bases lay outside the gene matches. CDR3 sequence (DNA): TGTGCCAGCAGCCAGTTTTCAGGGGGTTATGGCTACACCTTC. This translates into CASSQFSGGYGYTF. Full variable domain (remainder filled in from reference TRBV14 and TRBJ1-2): EAGVTQFPSHSVIEKGQTVTLRCDPISGHDNLYWYRRVMGKEIKFLLHFVKESKQDESGMPNNRFLAERTGGTYSTLKVQPAELEDSGVYFCASSQFSGGYGYTFGSGTRLTVV.

This clonotype appeared a few times. The rearrangement joins TRBV20-1 to TRBJ2-4; 8 nucleotides agree with TRBD2. This CDR3 is 16 amino acids long. Germline CDR1 DFQATT, CDR2 SNEGSKA (reference sequence). V trimming: 6 bases; J trimming: 0 bases; junction bases outside the gene matches: 10. CDR3 loop: CSAVPLADLAKNIQYF. The CDR3 DNA is TGCAGTGCCGTCCCACTAGCGGACCTAGCCAAAAACATTCAGTACTTC.

The DNA for the CDR3 is TGTGCCAGCAGCGTGGACAAAGGAGAGACCCAGTACTTC. Protein: CASSVDKGETQYF. The chain carries TRBV9 and TRBJ2-5; tentatively, D is TRBD1 (5 bases). This CDR3 has 13 amino acids. V was cut by 2 bases and J by 4 bases, with 9 bases left in between. Germline V gene lookup returns CDR1 SGDLS and CDR2 YYNGEE.

CDR3 DNA sequence: TGTGCCAGCAGGGACAGGGGGACTCTTAACTATGGCTACACCTTC. Translation gives CASRDRGTLNYGYTF. V and J are TRBV6-1 and TRBJ1-2; TRBD1 matches 10 bases. The J segment lost 1 base and the V segment lost 6 bases, leaving 5 bases of the junction unmatched. The CDR3 runs to 15 residues. CDR1 and CDR2 (germline): MNHNS, SASEGT.

V usage is TRBV28 and J usage is TRBJ2-1, with TRBD1 matching 8 bases. In germline, CDR1 is MDHEN, CDR2 SYDVKM. This CDR3 spans 14 amino acids. V lost 6 bases, J lost 15 bases, and 16 bases stayed unmatched. The CDR3 DNA sequence: TGTGCCAGCAGCACGACAGGGGAAACCCTACGGCCGTTCTTC. Its protein product is CASSTTGETLRPFF.

This clonotype was recorded once. The chain has TRBV13 and TRBJ2-5, with D perhaps TRBD2 (6 bases). The CDR3 totals 14 residues. V lost 1 base and J 5 bases, leaving 11 bases between the germline ends. Per the germline V gene, CDR1 is PRHDT and CDR2 is FYEKMQ (reference sequence). The CDR3 nucleotides are TGTGCCAGCAGCTTAGCGGGGGACGTGGAGACCCAGTACTTC. Residues: CASSLAGDVETQYF.

V usage is TRBV20-1 and J usage is TRBJ2-7; TRBD2 aligns across 8 bases. The germline gives CDR1 DFQATT, CDR2 SNEGSKA (reference sequence). Trimming cost V 5 bases and J 7 bases; bases outside gene matches: 4. This CDR3 comprises 11 residues. CDR3 amino acids: CSAGTSEEQYF. CDR3 sequence (DNA): TGCAGTGCTGGGACTAGTGAAGAGCAGTACTTC.

This clonotype came up many times. This chain uses TRBV5-5 with TRBJ1-2; TRBD1 agrees at 7 bases. V shed 0 bases and J 2 bases; nucleotides not matched to a gene: 1. CDR3 length: 14 amino acids. Germline values: CDR1 SGHKS, CDR2 YYEKEE (reference sequence). In nucleotides, the CDR3 is TGTGCCAGCAGCTTGGAACAGGGGAACTATGGCTACACCTTC. This codes for CASSLEQGNYGYTF.

The CDR3 sequence: CASSRSGQEILGTQYF. The CDR3 bases are TGTGCCAGCAGCCGCTCCGGACAGGAGATATTAGGTACGCAGTATTTT. The V gene is TRBV7-9, the J gene TRBJ2-3, with 7 bases aligning to TRBD1. CDR1 and CDR2 from the germline V gene are SEHNR and FQNEAQ (reference sequence). V gave up 5 bases and J gave up 8 bases; unmatched junction bases: 16. The CDR3 spans 16 residues.

This clonotype was detected a few times. The chain has TRBV2 and TRBJ2-3; 9 bases align to TRBD1. The CDR3 extends over 16 amino acids. Trimming at V came to 7 bases and at J to 2 bases, leaving 10 bases not matched to a gene. Germline lookup yields CDR1 SNHLY and CDR2 FYNNEI. This CDR3 reads CASIDAGQGITDTQYF. The CDR3 DNA is TGTGCCAGCATCGATGCGGGACAGGGAATCACAGATACGCAGTATTTT. The full variable domain, completed using reference TRBV2 and TRBJ2-3, is EPEVTQTPSHQVTQMGQEVILRCVPISNHLYFYWYRQILGQKVEFLVSFYNNEISEKSEIFDDQFSVERPDGSNFTLKIRSTKLEDSAMYFCASIDAGQGITDTQYFGPGTRLTVL.

In the case of this clonotype: At one of its ends the junction is not consistent with the germline gene, which may arise from a read error. This rearrangement joins TRBV5-1 to TRBJ1-2; perhaps TRBD1 as D (6 bases). CDR1 is SGHRS, CDR2 YFSETQ, per germline. The CDR3 loop spans 14 amino acids. The CDR3 bases are TGCGCCAGCAGGCCGGGACAATTAAACTCTGGCTACACCTTC. Translated, it gives CASRPGQLNSGYTF.

This clonotype occurred a few times. This chain links TRBV9 with TRBJ2-7; 10 bases map to TRBD2. Germline trimming cut 4 bases from V and 0 bases from J; bases unmatched to any gene: 4. CDR1 is SGDLS, CDR2 YYNGEE, per germline. CDR3 length: 15 amino acids. In DNA form, the CDR3 reads TGTGCCAGCAGCATGACTAGCGGGTTCTCCTACGAGCAGTACTTC. It specifies CASSMTSGFSYEQYF.

This clonotype was picked up a small number of times. V gene TRBV20-1 combines with J gene TRBJ1-1, with D uncertain. Germline V lookup: CDR1 DFQATT, CDR2 SNEGSKA (reference sequence). Trimming pared 6 bases from V and 4 bases from J, leaving 9 bases between. This CDR3 has 11 amino acids. CDR3 residues: CSALGTTEAFF. In DNA, the CDR3 is TGCAGTGCCCTAGGCACCACTGAAGCTTTCTTT.

The chain joins TRBV20-1 to TRBJ1-1; the match to TRBD1 covers 9 bases. Per germline, CDR1 DFQATT and CDR2 SNEGSKA (reference sequence). V dropped 6 bases and J dropped 0; count of bases not matched to a gene: 8. This CDR3 contains 15 residues. The CDR3 loop is CSAEQGAHMNTEAFF. The DNA for the CDR3 is TGCAGTGCAGAACAGGGGGCCCATATGAACACTGAAGCTTTCTTT.

This clonotype came up many times. The chain carries TRBV25-1 and TRBJ1-2; no clear D. The CDR3 loop spans 15 amino acids. V lost 1 base to trimming and J lost 0 bases, with 9 bases between them. CDR1 is MGHDK, CDR2 SYGVNS, per germline. DNA of the CDR3: TGTGCCAGCAGTGAATTTAGCGAGGCTAACTATGGCTACACCTTC. Amino acid sequence: CASSEFSEANYGYTF.

The chain employs TRBV20-1 and TRBJ2-1; TRBD1 agrees at 9 bases. Trimming removed 0 bases from V and 0 bases from J; junction bases left unmatched: 3. CDR1 DFQATT and CDR2 SNEGSKA come from the germline V gene (reference sequence). This CDR3 has 16 amino acids. CDR3: CSAREQGASSYNEQFF. In DNA, the CDR3 is TGCAGTGCTAGAGAACAGGGGGCTAGCTCCTACAATGAGCAGTTCTTC.

The chain couples TRBV28 to TRBJ1-2, with D unclear. Germline V CDR1 and CDR2: MDHEN, SYDVKM. There are 11 residues in the CDR3. The V end lost 7 bases, the J end lost 6 bases, and 9 bases lay between the germline ends. The CDR3 region is CASTWADGYTF. The DNA for the CDR3 is TGTGCCAGCACATGGGCCGATGGCTACACCTTC.

About this clonotype: A much larger clone differs by one base, so this may be a read error. J is TRBJ2-5 and V is TRBV12-3 or TRBV12-4; TRBD2 might be the D (5 bases). The CDR3 has 12 amino acids. Written as DNA, the CDR3 is TGTGCCAGCAGTTCCCTCGGGGAGACCCGGTACTTC. Amino acid sequence: CASSSLGETRYF.

The rearrangement links TRBV6-2 or TRBV6-3 to TRBJ2-1, with 8 bases aligning to TRBD2. Per germline, CDR1 MNHEY and CDR2 SVGEGT. J lost 2 bases, V lost 5 bases, and 8 bases had no gene match. The CDR3 consists of 16 residues. The CDR3 DNA follows: TGTGCCAGCAGTCTTCTAACGGGGGGGCCCTACAATGAGCAGTTCTTC. Translating gives CASSLLTGGPYNEQFF.

The chain uses TRBV9 and TRBJ2-3; D is perhaps TRBD2 (6 bases). Germline V gene lookup returns CDR1 SGDLS and CDR2 YYNGEE. Trimming removed 4 bases from V and 4 bases from J, with 16 bases in between. This CDR3 region has 15 residues. The CDR3 bases are TGTGCCAGCAGCCTCTCCGCGGGGCTCCCAGATACGCAGTATTTT. Amino acids: CASSLSAGLPDTQYF.